The 21 T cell receptor beta chains below were found in one sample sequenced in a study of T-cell memory formation after mild COVID-19. TCRdb called the 5' RACE reads again in MiXCR, with one record for every CDR3 protein. Of some 450,000 distinct CDR3 sequences in the sample, about a sixth were seen once. The source material was PBMCs or a T cell subset sorted from them (not recorded which). The receptor set was obtained from a young man who had mild COVID-19 (a few samples of this study predate the infection). Cell type and time point are not known.

V and J are TRBV4-1 and TRBJ2-7; weak D call: TRBD1 (5 bases). CDR3 length: 15 residues. The V gene lost 0 bases and the J gene lost 1 base, with 10 bases spanning the gap. The V gene's germline CDR1 is MGHRA and CDR2 YSYEKL. The CDR3 sequence: CASSQDDRESYEQYF. CDR3 bases: TGCGCCAGCAGCCAAGACGACAGAGAGTCCTACGAGCAGTACTTC.

The chain uses TRBV4-1 and TRBJ2-7; the D is unclear. Germline loops: CDR1 MGHRA, CDR2 YSYEKL. The CDR3 is 15 residues long. Trimming removed 0 bases from V and 3 bases from J, with 12 bases in between. The CDR3 bases are TGCGCCAGCAGCCAAGATAAGGTACCACTCTACGAGCAGTACTTC. Protein product: CASSQDKVPLYEQYF.

This clonotype was seen a handful of times. The gene calls are TRBV9 and TRBJ2-3; D assignment may be TRBD1 or TRBD2 (6 bases each). This CDR3 region has 18 residues. V gave up 0 bases and J gave up 1 base, with 18 bases separating them. Germline V CDR1 and CDR2: SGDLS, YYNGEE. The CDR3 spells CASSVGGGLGPRTDTQYF. The CDR3 DNA is TGTGCCAGCAGCGTAGGAGGGGGGTTGGGACCCCGCACAGATACGCAGTATTTT.

This chain connects TRBV11-2 to TRBJ1-4; D is unclear. The CDR3 covers 15 residues. Looked up from germline, CDR1 is SGHAT and CDR2 is FQNNGV. V was pared by 5 bases and J by 6 bases, with 16 bases between. CDR3 DNA: TGTGCCAGCAGCCCCGAGGCCTGGGCCGATGAAAAACTGTTTTTT. It codes for CASSPEAWADEKLFF.

Details on this clonotype: A clone one base away is much larger, so this may be a read error. This sequence joins TRBV6-1 and TRBJ2-5; D gene unclear. Germline V lookup: CDR1 MNHNS, CDR2 SASEGT. The CDR3 is 12 amino acids. The CDR3 sequence is CASSELVETKYF. In DNA, the CDR3 is TGTGCCAGCAGTGAACTGGTAGAGACCAAGTACTTC.

This clonotype has just one count. This chain links TRBV12-3 or TRBV12-4 with TRBJ1-2; TRBD1 aligns across 9 bases. The V segment lost 5 bases and the J segment 7 bases; nucleotides outside the gene matches: 17. This CDR3 comprises 17 residues. The DNA of the CDR3 is TGTGCCAGCAGTCCCGTTCCACTACAGGGGGCTGCTCGTGGCTACACCTTC. Translated, it gives CASSPVPLQGAARGYTF.

The V gene is TRBV27, the J gene TRBJ1-6; maybe TRBD1 (6 bases). This CDR3 has 14 residues. Germline-derived CDR1 and CDR2 are MNHEY and SMNVEV (reference sequence). The V end was cut by 0 bases, the J end by 7 bases, with 7 bases between. The CDR3 is CASSLSGANSPLHF. The CDR3 nucleotides are TGTGCCAGCAGTTTATCGGGGGCCAATTCACCCCTCCACTTT.

There are a few counts of this clonotype. The V and J genes are TRBV28 and TRBJ2-7; a weak D match, TRBD2 (6 bases). CDR3 length equals 16 residues. Trimming left V 6 bases short and J 0 bases short, with 18 bases between. Per the germline V gene, CDR1 is MDHEN and CDR2 is SYDVKM. CDR3 in DNA: TGTGCCAGCAGCGCAGGAGGGCCAGAGAGCTCCTACGAGCAGTACGTC. Its translation is CASSAGGPESSYEQYV.

This clonotype was seen at least ten times. This rearrangement joins TRBV6-4 to TRBJ2-1; D might be TRBD1 or TRBD2, each matching 5 bases. Looked up from germline, CDR1 is MRHNA and CDR2 is SNTAGT. There are 14 residues in the CDR3. The V end lost 5 bases, the J end lost 5 bases, and 13 bases lay between the germline ends. The CDR3 is CASSLTGTNNEQFF. The CDR3 region has the DNA TGTGCCAGCAGTCTTACCGGGACCAACAATGAGCAGTTCTTC.

V gene TRBV7-2 combines with J gene TRBJ2-7; 7 bases are a match to TRBD1. Germline CDR1 is SGHTA and CDR2 is FQGNSA. Germline trimming cut 5 bases from V and 1 base from J; bases unmatched to any gene: 8. The CDR3 runs to 15 residues. The CDR3 region has the DNA TGTGCCAGCAGCCAAACAGGGGTATGGTCCTACGAGCAGTACGTC. It specifies CASSQTGVWSYEQYV.

This clonotype has just a few counts. The V gene is TRBV12-3 or TRBV12-4, the J gene TRBJ1-2; D may be TRBD1 (6 bases). The CDR3 runs 14 residues. Trimming shortened V by 0 bases and J by 5 bases, and 10 bases separated the two germline ends. CDR3 nucleotides: TGTGCCAGCAGTTTAGCGCCACAGGGTTATGGCTACACCTTC. Translated: CASSLAPQGYGYTF.

The chain employs TRBV6-6 and TRBJ1-6, with unresolved D. V was clipped by 7 bases and J by 8 bases, with 15 bases between them. The CDR3 extends over 14 amino acids. Germline V CDR1 and CDR2: MNHNY, SVGAGI (reference sequence). The CDR3 region has the DNA TGTGCCAGCAATATCAGCGGAAAGGATTCACCCCTCCACTTT. It codes for CASNISGKDSPLHF.

The V gene is TRBV5-1, the J gene TRBJ2-2, with TRBD1 matching 9 bases. Germline CDR1 reads SGHRS; CDR2 reads YFSETQ. The CDR3 contains 15 residues. V dropped 4 bases and J dropped 2; count of bases not matched to a gene: 3. CDR3 loop: CASSRGQGNTGELFF. DNA of the CDR3: TGCGCCAGCAGCCGGGGACAGGGTAACACCGGGGAGCTGTTTTTT.

In this sample, this clonotype turned up many times. This sequence joins TRBV4-2 and TRBJ2-5, with 14 nucleotides matching TRBD2. Trimming took 0 bases from V and 1 from J; bases not matched to a gene: 7. The CDR3 is 19 residues long. Germline CDR1 is LGHNA and CDR2 is YNFKEQ. In DNA, the CDR3 is TGTGCCAGCAGCCAAGAAGCGGGACTAGCGGGGGTTATCCAAGAGACCCAGTACTTC. The encoded protein is CASSQEAGLAGVIQETQYF.

This clonotype showed up many times. The rearrangement uses TRBV7-9 and TRBJ2-7; D perhaps matches TRBD1 (5 bases). The germline V and J ends were trimmed by 5 bases and 5 bases, with 13 bases remaining between them. Germline lookup yields CDR1 SEHNR and CDR2 FQNEAQ (reference sequence). This CDR3 comprises 13 residues. The CDR3 spells CASSTGGRDEQYV. For the CDR3, the DNA is TGTGCCAGCAGCACAGGCGGACGCGACGAGCAGTACGTC.

This clonotype has more than one count but fewer than ten. The chain couples TRBV3-1 to TRBJ2-3; no firm D call. The germline V and J ends were trimmed by 3 bases and 3 bases, with 19 bases remaining between them. This CDR3 spans 17 amino acids. The germline V gene encodes CDR1 LGHDT and CDR2 YNNKEL (reference sequence). CDR3: CASSHPAATSATDTQYF. CDR3 coding DNA: TGTGCCAGCAGCCACCCGGCGGCCACCTCGGCGACAGATACGCAGTATTTT.

This clonotype showed up many times. The rearrangement joins TRBV11-2 to TRBJ2-4; TRBD2 is a possible D gene (5 bases). The CDR3 totals 13 residues. Germline V gene sequence: CDR1 SGHAT, CDR2 FQNNGV. V gave up 8 bases and J gave up 0 bases, with 8 bases separating them. The CDR3 loop reads CASSGLAKNIQYF. The CDR3 coding sequence is TGTGCCAGCTCCGGACTAGCCAAAAACATTCAGTACTTC. Based on the CDR3 plus reference TRBV11-2 and TRBJ2-4, the full variable domain is EAGVAQSPRYKIIEKRQSVAFWCNPISGHATLYWYQQILGQGPKLLIQFQNNGVVDDSQLPKDRFSAERLKGVDSTLKIQPAKLEDSAVYLCASSGLAKNIQYFGAGTRLSVL.

This clonotype was counted only a few times. DNA for the CDR3: TGCGCCAGCAGCCAAGATTCCCAGGGGGCGGCCTATGGCTACACCTTC. It encodes CASSQDSQGAAYGYTF. V is TRBV4-3 and J is TRBJ1-2, with 8 bases aligning to TRBD1. J was trimmed by 4 bases and V by 0 bases; bases with no gene match: 7. The germline gives CDR1 LGHNA, CDR2 YSLEER. The CDR3 extends over 16 amino acids.

The rearrangement links TRBV5-1 to TRBJ2-7; D uncertain. Germline CDR1 and CDR2: SGHRS and YFSETQ. CDR3 size: 13 residues. Deletions cut 3 bases from V and 0 bases from J, with 7 bases between. CDR3 nucleotide sequence: TGCGCCAGCAGCTCCCAGCCCTCCTACGAGCAGTACTTC. Its protein is CASSSQPSYEQYF.

CDR3 DNA sequence: TGCAGTGCTAGAACCCTGGCGGAGACCCAGTACTTC. As protein: CSARTLAETQYF. V is TRBV20-1 and J is TRBJ2-5, with D hard to call. Germline lookup yields CDR1 DFQATT and CDR2 SNEGSKA (reference sequence). The CDR3 is 12 residues long. The V and J ends lost 2 bases and 5 bases respectively, with 9 bases between them.

The chain combines TRBV12-3 or TRBV12-4 with TRBJ1-2; D possibly corresponds to TRBD1 (6 bases). Trimming shortened V by 6 bases and J by 0 bases, and 17 bases separated the two germline ends. This CDR3 has 16 residues. CDR3 bases: TGTGCCAGCAGCCGGTGGACAGACACAACTAACTATGGCTACACCTTC. Translation: CASSRWTDTTNYGYTF.